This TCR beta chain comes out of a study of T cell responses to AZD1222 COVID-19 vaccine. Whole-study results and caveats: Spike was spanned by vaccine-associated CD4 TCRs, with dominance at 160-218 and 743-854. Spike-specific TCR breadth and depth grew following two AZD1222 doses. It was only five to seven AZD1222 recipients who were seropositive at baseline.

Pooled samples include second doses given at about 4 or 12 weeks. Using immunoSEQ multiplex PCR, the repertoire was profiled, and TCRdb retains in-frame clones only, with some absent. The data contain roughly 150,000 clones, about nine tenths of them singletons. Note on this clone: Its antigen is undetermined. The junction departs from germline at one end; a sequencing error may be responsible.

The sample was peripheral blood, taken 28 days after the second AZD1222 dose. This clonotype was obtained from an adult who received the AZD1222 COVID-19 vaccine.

As DNA, the CDR3 is TGTGCTAGCACCTCTCGGGCGGGCGGGGAGCTGTTTTTT. It translates to CASTSRAGGELFF. V and J are TRBV7-7 and TRBJ2-2; perhaps TRBD2 as D (5 bases). The CDR3 runs to 13 residues. Germline CDR1 reads SSHAT; CDR2 reads FNYEAQ (reference sequence). Full variable domain (missing parts from reference TRBV7-7 and TRBJ2-2): GAGVSQSPRYKVTKRGQDVTLRCDPISSHATLYWYQQALGQGPEFLTYFNYEAQPDKSGLPSDRFSAERPEGSISTLTIQRTEQRDSAMYRCASTSRAGGELFFGEGSRLTVL.